This T cell receptor beta chain was captured in a study of T-cell reconstitution after alpha-beta-depleted transplantation in children. V was trimmed by 2 bases and J by 2 bases, leaving 18 bases between them. Germline CDR1 and CDR2: MNHNS and SASEGT. This CDR3 has 17 amino acids. Unique molecular identifiers tagged the TCRbeta library. TCRdb used MiXCR to reprocess the PCR reads, holding one entry per CDR3 protein. The sample holds roughly 350,000 distinct CDR3 sequences, 10% seen once. This clonotype was observed a handful of times. The rearrangement uses TRBV6-1 and TRBJ2-5; possible D gene TRBD2, 6 bases. The sequence came from a human donor who donated a stem cell graft to a child with acute lymphoblastic leukemia. Specimen: PBMCs from the stem cell graft donor, collected from the stem cell graft. As DNA, the CDR3 is TGTGCCAGCAGTGAATGGCCTGGCGGGGCTAAACAAGAGACCCAGTACTTC. Translation: CASSEWPGGAKQETQYF.